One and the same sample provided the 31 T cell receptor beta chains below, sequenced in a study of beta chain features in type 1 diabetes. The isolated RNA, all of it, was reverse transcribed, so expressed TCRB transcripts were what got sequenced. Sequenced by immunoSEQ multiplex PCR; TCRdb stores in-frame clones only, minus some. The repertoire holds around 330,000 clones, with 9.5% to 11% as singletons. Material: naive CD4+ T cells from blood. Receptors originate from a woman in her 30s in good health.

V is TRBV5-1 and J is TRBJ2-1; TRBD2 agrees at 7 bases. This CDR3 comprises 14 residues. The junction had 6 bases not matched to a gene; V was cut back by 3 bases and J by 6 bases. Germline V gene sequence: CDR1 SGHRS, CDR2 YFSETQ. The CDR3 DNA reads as TGCGCCAGCAGCTCTGGACTAGAGGTCAATGAGCAGTTCTTC. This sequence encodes CASSSGLEVNEQFF.

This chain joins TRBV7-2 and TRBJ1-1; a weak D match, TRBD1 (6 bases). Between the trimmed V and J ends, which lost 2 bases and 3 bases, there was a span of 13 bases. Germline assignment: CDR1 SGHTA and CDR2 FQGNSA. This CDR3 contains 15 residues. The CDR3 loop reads CASSLPQGIHTEAFF. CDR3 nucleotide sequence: TGTGCCAGCAGCTTACCCCAGGGGATACACACTGAAGCTTTCTTT.

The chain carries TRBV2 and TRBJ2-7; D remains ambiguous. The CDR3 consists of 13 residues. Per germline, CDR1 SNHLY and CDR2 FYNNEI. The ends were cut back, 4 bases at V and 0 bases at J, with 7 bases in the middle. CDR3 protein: CASSGYGSYEQYF. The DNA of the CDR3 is TGTGCCAGCAGTGGGTACGGCTCCTACGAGCAGTACTTC.

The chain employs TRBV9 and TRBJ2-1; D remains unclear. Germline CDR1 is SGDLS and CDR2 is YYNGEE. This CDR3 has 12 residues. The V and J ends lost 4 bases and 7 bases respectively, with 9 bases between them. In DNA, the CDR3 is TGTGCCAGCAGCCCGCGGCAGAATGAGCAGTTCTTC. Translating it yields CASSPRQNEQFF.

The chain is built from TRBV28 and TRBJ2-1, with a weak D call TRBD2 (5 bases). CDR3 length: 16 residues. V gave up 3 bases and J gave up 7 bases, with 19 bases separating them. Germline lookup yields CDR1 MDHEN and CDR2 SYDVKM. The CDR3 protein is CASSFWKWGVYNEQFF. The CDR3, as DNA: TGTGCCAGCAGTTTCTGGAAATGGGGAGTTTATAATGAGCAGTTCTTC.

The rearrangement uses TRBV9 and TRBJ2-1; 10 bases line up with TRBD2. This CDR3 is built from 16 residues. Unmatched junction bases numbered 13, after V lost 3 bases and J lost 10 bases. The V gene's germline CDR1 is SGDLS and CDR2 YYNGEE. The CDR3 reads CASSAFGTSALGEQFF. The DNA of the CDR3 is TGTGCCAGCAGCGCGTTCGGGACTAGCGCTTTAGGGGAGCAGTTCTTC.

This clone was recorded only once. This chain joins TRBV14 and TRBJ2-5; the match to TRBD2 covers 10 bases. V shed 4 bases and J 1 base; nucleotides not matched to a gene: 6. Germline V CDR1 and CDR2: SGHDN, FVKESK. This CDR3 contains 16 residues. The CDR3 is CASSRDTSGIQETQYF. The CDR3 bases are TGTGCCAGCAGCCGAGACACTAGCGGGATCCAAGAGACCCAGTACTTC.

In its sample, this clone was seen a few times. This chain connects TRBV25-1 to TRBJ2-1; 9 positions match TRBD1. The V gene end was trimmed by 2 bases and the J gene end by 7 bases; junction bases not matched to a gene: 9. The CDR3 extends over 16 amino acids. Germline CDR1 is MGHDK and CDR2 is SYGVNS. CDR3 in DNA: TGTGCCAGCAGTGAACGAAGGGACAGGGTGGCTAATGAGCAGTTCTTC. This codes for CASSERRDRVANEQFF.

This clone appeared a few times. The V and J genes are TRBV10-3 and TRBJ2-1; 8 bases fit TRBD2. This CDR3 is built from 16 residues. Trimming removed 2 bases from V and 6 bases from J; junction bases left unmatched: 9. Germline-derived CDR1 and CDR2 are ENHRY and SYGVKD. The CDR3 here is CAISENRTSLGNEQFF. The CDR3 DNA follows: TGTGCCATCAGTGAGAATAGGACTAGCCTGGGCAATGAGCAGTTCTTC.

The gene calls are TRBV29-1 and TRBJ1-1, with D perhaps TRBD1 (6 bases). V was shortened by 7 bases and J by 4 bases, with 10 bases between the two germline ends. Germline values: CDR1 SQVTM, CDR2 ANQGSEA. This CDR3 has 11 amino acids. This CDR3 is CSAGQSTEAFF. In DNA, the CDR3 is TGCAGCGCCGGACAGAGCACTGAAGCTTTCTTT.

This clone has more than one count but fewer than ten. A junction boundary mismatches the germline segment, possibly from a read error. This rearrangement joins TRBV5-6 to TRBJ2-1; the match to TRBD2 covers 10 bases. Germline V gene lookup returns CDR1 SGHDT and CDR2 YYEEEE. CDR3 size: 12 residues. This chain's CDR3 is CASSLVLAGVVF. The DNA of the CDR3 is TGTGCCAGCAGCTTGGTGCTAGCGGGAGTAGTCTTC.

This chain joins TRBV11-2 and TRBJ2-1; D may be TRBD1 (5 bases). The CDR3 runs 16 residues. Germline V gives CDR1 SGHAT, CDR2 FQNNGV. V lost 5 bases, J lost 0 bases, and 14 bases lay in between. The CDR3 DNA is TGTGCCAGCAGCACAAAAGGGGAATTCTCCTACAATGAGCAGTTCTTC. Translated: CASSTKGEFSYNEQFF.

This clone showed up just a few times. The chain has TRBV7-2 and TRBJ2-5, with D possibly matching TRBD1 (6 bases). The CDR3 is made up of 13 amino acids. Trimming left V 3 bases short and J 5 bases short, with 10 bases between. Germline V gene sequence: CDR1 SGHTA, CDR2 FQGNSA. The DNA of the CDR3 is TGTGCCAGCAGCTTCAGGGGCCTGGAGACCCAGTACTTC. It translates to CASSFRGLETQYF. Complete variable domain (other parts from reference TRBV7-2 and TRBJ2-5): GAGVSQSPSNKVTEKGKDVELRCDPISGHTALYWYRQSLGQGLEFLIYFQGNSAPDKSGLPSDRFSAERTGGSVSTLTIQRTQQEDSAVYLCASSFRGLETQYFGPGTRLLVL.

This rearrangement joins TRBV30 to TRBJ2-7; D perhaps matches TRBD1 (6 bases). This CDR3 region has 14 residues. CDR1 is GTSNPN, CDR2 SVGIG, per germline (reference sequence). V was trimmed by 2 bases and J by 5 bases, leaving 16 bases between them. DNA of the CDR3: TGTGCCTGGAGTTCGGGCAGGGGAGTTGACGAGCAGTACTTC. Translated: CAWSSGRGVDEQYF.

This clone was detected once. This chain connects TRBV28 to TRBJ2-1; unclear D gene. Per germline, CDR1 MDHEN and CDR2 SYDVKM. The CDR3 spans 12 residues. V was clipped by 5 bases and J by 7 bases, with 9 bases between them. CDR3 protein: CASSPRVNEQFF. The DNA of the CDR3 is TGTGCCAGCAGTCCCCGAGTGAATGAGCAGTTCTTC.

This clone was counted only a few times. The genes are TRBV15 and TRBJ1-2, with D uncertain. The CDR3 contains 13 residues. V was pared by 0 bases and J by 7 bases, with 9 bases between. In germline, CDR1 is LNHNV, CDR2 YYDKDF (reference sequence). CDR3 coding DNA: TGTGCCACCAGCAGAGATAGGCTAGGTGGCTACACCTTC. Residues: CATSRDRLGGYTF. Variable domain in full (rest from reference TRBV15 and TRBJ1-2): DAMVIQNPRYQVTQFGKPVTLSCSQTLNHNVMYWYQQKSSQAPKLLFHYYDKDFNNEADTPDNFQSRRPNTSFCFLDIRSPGLGDTAMYLCATSRDRLGGYTFGSGTRLTVV.

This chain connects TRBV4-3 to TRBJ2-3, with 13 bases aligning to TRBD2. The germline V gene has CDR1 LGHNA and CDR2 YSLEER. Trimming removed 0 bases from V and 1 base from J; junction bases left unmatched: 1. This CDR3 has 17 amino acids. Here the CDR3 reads CASSQEGTSGGTDTQYF. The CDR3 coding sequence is TGCGCCAGCAGCCAAGAGGGGACTAGCGGGGGCACAGATACGCAGTATTTT.

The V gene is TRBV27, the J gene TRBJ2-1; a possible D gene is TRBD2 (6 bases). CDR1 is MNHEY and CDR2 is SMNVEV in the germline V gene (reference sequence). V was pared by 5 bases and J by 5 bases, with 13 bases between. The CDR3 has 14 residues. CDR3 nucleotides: TGTGCCAGCAGTCCGGACTACGCTAACAATGAGCAGTTCTTC. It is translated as CASSPDYANNEQFF.

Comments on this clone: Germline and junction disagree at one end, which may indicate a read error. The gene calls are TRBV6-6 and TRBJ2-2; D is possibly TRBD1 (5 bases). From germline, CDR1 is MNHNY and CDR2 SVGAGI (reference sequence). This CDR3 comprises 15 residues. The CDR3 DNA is TGTGCCAGCAGTTACCCCTCAGGGAACCCCGGGGAGCTGTTTTTT. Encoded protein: CASSYPSGNPGELFF.

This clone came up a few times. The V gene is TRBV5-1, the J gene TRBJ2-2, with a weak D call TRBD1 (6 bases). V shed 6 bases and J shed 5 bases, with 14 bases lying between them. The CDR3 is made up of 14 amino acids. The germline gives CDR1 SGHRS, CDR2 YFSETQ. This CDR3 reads CASKAGQRTGELFF. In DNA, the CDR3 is TGCGCCAGCAAAGCAGGACAGAGGACCGGGGAGCTGTTTTTT. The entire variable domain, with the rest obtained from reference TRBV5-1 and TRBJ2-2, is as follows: KAGVTQTPRYLIKTRGQQVTLSCSPISGHRSVSWYQQTPGQGLQFLFEYFSETQRNKGNFPGRFSGRQFSNSRSEMNVSTLELGDSALYLCASKAGQRTGELFFGEGSRLTVL.

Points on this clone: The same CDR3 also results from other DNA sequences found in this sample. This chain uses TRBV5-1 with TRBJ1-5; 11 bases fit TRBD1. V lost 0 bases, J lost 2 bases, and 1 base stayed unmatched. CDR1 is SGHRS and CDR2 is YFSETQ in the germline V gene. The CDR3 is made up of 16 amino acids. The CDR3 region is CASSLGTGGGNQPQHF. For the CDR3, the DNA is TGCGCCAGCAGCTTGGGGACAGGGGGCGGCAATCAGCCCCAGCATTTT.

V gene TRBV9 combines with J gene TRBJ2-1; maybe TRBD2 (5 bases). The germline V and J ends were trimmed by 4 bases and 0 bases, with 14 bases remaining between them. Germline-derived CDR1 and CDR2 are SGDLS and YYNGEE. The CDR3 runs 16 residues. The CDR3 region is CASSPSGVRSYNEQFF. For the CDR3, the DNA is TGTGCCAGCAGCCCCAGCGGCGTACGCTCCTACAATGAGCAGTTCTTC.

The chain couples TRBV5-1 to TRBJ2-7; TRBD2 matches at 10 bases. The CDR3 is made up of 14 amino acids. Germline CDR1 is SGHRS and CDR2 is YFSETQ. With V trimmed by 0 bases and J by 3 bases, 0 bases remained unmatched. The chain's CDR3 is CASSLGTSGYEQYF. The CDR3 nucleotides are TGCGCCAGCAGCTTGGGGACTAGCGGCTACGAGCAGTACTTC.

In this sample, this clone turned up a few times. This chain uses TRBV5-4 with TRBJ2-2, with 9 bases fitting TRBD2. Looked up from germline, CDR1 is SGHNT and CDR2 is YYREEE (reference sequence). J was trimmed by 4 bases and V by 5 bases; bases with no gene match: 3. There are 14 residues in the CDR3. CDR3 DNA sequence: TGTGCCAGCAGTTTAGCGGGAGTCACCGGGGAGCTGTTTTTT. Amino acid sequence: CASSLAGVTGELFF.

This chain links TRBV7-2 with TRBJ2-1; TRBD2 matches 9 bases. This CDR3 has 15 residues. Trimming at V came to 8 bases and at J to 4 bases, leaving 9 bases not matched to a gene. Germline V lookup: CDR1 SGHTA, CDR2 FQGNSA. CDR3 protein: CASVKLAGNYNEQFF. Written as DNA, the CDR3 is TGTGCCAGCGTAAAACTAGCGGGCAATTACAATGAGCAGTTCTTC.

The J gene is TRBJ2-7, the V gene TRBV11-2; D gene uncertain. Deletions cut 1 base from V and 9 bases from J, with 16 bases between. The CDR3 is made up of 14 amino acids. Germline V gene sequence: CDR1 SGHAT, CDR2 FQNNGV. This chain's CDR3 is CASSLAQTFLGQYF. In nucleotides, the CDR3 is TGTGCCAGCAGCTTAGCCCAGACATTTTTGGGGCAGTACTTC.

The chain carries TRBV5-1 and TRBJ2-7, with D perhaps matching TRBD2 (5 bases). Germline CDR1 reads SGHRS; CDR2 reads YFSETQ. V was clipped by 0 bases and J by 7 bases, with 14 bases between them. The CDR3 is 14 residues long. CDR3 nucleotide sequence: TGCGCCAGCAGCTTGGTATCCCCCTCGGGGGAGCAGTACTTC. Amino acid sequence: CASSLVSPSGEQYF. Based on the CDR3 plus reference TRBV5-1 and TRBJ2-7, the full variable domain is KAGVTQTPRYLIKTRGQQVTLSCSPISGHRSVSWYQQTPGQGLQFLFEYFSETQRNKGNFPGRFSGRQFSNSRSEMNVSTLELGDSALYLCASSLVSPSGEQYFGPGTRLTVT.

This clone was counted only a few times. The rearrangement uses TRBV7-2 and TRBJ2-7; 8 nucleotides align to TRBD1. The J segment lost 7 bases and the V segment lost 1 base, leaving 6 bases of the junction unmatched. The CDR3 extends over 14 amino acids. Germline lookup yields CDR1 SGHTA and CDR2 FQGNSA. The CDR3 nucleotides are TGTGCCAGCAGCTTAGGGGGACAGGTCAGGGAGCAGTACTTC. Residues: CASSLGGQVREQYF.

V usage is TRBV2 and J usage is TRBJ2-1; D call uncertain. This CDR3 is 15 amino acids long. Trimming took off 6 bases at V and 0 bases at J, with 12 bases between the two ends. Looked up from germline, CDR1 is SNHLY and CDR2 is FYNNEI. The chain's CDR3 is CASSVALGSYNEQFF. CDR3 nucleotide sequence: TGTGCCAGCAGCGTTGCCCTCGGCTCCTACAATGAGCAGTTCTTC.

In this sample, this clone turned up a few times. This chain's CDR3 is CASSLVQGARDTQYF. The CDR3, as DNA: TGTGCCAGCAGTTTGGTACAGGGGGCGAGAGATACGCAGTATTTT. This chain connects TRBV28 to TRBJ2-3; 9 bases map to TRBD1. The CDR3 sequence is 15 residues long. V was clipped by 3 bases and J by 5 bases; unmatched bases: 6. Germline values: CDR1 MDHEN, CDR2 SYDVKM.

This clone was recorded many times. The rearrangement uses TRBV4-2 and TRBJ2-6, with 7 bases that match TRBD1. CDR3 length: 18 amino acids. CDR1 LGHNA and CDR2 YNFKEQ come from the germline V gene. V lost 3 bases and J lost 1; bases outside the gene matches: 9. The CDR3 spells CASSQADRSLSGANVLTF. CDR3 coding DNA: TGTGCCAGCAGCCAGGCGGACAGGTCCTTATCTGGGGCCAACGTCCTGACTTTC.